This T cell receptor (beta chain) was retrieved from a study of blood T cell repertoires in COVID-19. Across the study: Sources were T cells, B-cell-depleted T cells, or PBMCs; the material itself was cDNA or gDNA.

Clones were sequenced by immunoSEQ multiplex PCR, and TCRdb holds only the in-frame ones, with some missing. This table has under 110,000 clones, roughly two thirds appearing once. The receptor was derived from a human donor with acute or convalescent COVID-19. The donor label of this sample is uncertain. Sequenced sample: peripheral blood.

The CDR3 coding sequence is TGTGCCAGCAGCTTAGTTAACAGAAAAAACACTGAAGCTTTCTTT. Translation gives CASSLVNRKNTEAFF. The J gene is TRBJ1-1, the V gene TRBV7-2; D gene uncertain. The germline V gene has CDR1 SGHTA and CDR2 FQGNSA. The V and J ends lost 1 base and 2 bases respectively, with 11 bases between them. The CDR3 loop spans 15 amino acids.